What follows is one T cell receptor (beta chain) and its context. The antigen is unknown. Trimming stripped 4 bases from V and 5 bases from J, with 20 bases between. CDR3 length: 17 residues. The germline CDR1 and CDR2 sequences are MDHEN and SYDVKM. This sample is part of a study of cytomegalovirus exposure and HLA in healthy donors. PCR primers comprised 60 Vbeta and 13 Jbeta primers. The data were produced by immunoSEQ multiplex PCR, yet TCRdb's version contains in-frame clones alone and is incomplete. Of 150,000 to 200,000 clones in the sample, roughly 85% were seen once. Overall study findings and caveats: Investigators reported approximately 170 TCR beta chains as tied to cytomegalovirus.

Sequences were obtained from PBMCs. The source of this sequence is a young woman in good health and CMV-seronegative. The chain couples TRBV28 to TRBJ1-4, with a possible D match to TRBD1 (6 bases). DNA of the CDR3: TGTGCCAGCAGTTCCAACCCATACAGGGACCAAAATGAAAAACTGTTTTTT. Amino acid sequence: CASSSNPYRDQNEKLFF.